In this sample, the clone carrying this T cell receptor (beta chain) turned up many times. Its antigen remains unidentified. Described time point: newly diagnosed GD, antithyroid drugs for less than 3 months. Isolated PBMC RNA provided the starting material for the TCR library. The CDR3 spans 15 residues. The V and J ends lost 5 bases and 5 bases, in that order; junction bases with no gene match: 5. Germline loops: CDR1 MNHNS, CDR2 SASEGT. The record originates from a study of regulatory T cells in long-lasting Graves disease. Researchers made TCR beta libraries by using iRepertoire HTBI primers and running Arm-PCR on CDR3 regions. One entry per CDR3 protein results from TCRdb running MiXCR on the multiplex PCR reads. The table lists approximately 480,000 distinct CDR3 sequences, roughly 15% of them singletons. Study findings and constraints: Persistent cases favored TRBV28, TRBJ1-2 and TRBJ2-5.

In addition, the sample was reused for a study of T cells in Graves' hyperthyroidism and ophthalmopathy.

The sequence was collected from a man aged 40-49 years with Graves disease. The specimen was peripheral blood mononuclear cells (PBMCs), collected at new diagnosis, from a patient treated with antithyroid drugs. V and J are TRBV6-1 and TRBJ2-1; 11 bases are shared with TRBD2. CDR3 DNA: TGTGCCAGCAGTCTGACTAGCGGGATCCACAATGAGCAGTTCTTC. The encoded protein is CASSLTSGIHNEQFF.